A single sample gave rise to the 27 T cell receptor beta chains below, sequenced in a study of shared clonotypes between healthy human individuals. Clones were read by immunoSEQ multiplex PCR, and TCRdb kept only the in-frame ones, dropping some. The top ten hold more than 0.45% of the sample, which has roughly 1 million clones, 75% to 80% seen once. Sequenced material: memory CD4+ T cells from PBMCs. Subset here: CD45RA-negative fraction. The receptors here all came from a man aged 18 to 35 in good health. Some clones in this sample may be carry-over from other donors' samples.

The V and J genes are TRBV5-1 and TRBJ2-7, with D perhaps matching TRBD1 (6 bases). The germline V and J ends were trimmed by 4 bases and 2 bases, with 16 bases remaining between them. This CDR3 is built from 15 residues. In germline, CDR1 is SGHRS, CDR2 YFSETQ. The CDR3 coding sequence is TGCGCCAGCAGCCGACAACAGGGAAGAACCTACGAGCAGTACTTC. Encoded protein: CASSRQQGRTYEQYF. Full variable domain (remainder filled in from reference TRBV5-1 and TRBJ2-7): KAGVTQTPRYLIKTRGQQVTLSCSPISGHRSVSWYQQTPGQGLQFLFEYFSETQRNKGNFPGRFSGRQFSNSRSEMNVSTLELGDSALYLCASSRQQGRTYEQYFGPGTRLTVT.

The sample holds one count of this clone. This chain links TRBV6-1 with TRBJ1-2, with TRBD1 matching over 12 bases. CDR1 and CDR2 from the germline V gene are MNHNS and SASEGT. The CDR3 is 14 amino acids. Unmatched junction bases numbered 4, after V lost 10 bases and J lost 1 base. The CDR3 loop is CATRDRGRNYGYTF. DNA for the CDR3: TGTGCCACCCGGGACAGGGGGCGTAACTATGGCTACACCTTC.

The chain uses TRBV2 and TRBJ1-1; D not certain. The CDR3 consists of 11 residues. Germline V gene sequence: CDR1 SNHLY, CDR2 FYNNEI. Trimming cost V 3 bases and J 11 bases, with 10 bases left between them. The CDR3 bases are TGTGCCAGCAGTGAGTCTGGGTACGCTTTCTTT. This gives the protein CASSESGYAFF.

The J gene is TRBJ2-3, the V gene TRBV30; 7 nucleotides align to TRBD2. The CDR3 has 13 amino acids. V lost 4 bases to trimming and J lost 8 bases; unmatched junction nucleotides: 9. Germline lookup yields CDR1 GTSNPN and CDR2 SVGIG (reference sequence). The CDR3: CAWMGPRGGTQYF. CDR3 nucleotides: TGTGCCTGGATGGGGCCCCGCGGGGGTACGCAGTATTTT.

CDR3 loop: CASSLPLAGNPYEQYF. The DNA for the CDR3 is TGTGCCAGCAGTTTGCCCCTAGCGGGGAACCCCTACGAGCAGTACTTC. This rearrangement joins TRBV28 to TRBJ2-7; 9 bases agree with TRBD2. The CDR3 has 16 residues. Germline loops: CDR1 MDHEN, CDR2 SYDVKM. With 3 bases clipped from V and 2 bases from J, the junction kept 8 bases outside the gene matches.

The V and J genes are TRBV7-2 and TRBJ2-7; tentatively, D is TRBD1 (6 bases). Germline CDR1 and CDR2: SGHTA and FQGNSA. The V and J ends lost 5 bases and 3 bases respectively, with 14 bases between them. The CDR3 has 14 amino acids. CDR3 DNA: TGTGCCAGCAGCCTGGACAGAGTACGCTACGAGCAGTACTTC. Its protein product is CASSLDRVRYEQYF.

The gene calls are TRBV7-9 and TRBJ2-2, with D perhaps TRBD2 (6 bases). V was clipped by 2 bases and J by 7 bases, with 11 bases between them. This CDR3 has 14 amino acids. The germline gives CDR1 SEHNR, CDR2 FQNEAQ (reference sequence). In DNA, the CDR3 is TGTGCCAGCAGCTTACGGGGGTATGGCGGGGAGCTGTTTTTT. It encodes CASSLRGYGGELFF. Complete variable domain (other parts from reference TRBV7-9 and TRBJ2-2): DTGVSQNPRHKITKRGQNVTFRCDPISEHNRLYWYRQTLGQGPEFLTYFQNEAQLEKSRLLSDRFSAERPKGSFSTLEIQRTEQGDSAMYLCASSLRGYGGELFFGEGSRLTVL.

CDR3 loop: CASSLPTGRAKADTQYF. In nucleotides, the CDR3 is TGTGCCAGCAGCTTACCCACCGGGCGGGCAAAAGCAGATACGCAGTATTTT. The V and J genes are TRBV7-9 and TRBJ2-3, with D tentatively TRBD2 (5 bases). The CDR3 loop spans 17 amino acids. Per the germline V gene, CDR1 is SEHNR and CDR2 is FQNEAQ (reference sequence). Trimming cost V 2 bases and J 4 bases, with 19 bases left between them.

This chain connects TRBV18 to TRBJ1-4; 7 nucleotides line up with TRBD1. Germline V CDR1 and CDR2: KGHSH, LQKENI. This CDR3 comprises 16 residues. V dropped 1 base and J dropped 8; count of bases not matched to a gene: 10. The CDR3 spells CASSPLTRTGDEKLFF. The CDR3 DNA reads TGTGCCAGCTCACCACTGACACGGACAGGAGACGAAAAACTGTTTTTT.

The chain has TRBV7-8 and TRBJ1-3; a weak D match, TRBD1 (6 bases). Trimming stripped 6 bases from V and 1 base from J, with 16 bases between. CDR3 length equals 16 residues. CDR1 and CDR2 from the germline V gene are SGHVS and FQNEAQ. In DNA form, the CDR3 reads TGTGCCAGCAGGCAAGCCTACAGGGCGTCTGGAAACACCATATATTTT. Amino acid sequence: CASRQAYRASGNTIYF.

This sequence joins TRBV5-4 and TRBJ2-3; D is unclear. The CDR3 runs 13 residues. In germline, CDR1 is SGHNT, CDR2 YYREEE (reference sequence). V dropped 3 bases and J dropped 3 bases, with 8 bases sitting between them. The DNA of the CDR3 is TGTGCCAGCAGCTCGACCTCGACAGATACGCAGTATTTT. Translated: CASSSTSTDTQYF.

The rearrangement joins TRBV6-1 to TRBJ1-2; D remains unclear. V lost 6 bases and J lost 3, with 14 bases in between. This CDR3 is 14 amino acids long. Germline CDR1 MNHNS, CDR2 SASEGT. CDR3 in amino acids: CASRETDGYYGYTF. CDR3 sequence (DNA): TGTGCCAGCAGAGAAACGGACGGCTACTATGGCTACACCTTC.

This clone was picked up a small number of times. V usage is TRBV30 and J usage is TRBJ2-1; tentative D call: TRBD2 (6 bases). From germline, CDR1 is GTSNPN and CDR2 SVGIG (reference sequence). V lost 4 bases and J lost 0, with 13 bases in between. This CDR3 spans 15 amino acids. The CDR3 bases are TGTGCCTGGAACTTCCCGGGACTCTCCTACAATGAGCAGTTCTTC. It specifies CAWNFPGLSYNEQFF.

The CDR3 region is CASSGLGYQGDTQYF. The CDR3 DNA follows: TGTGCCAGCAGCGGACTGGGCTACCAGGGGGATACGCAGTATTTT. The V call is TRBV9, the J call TRBJ2-3; perhaps TRBD1 as D (6 bases). The V and J ends lost 3 bases and 6 bases respectively, with 17 bases between them. This CDR3 contains 15 residues. The germline CDR1 and CDR2 sequences are SGDLS and YYNGEE.

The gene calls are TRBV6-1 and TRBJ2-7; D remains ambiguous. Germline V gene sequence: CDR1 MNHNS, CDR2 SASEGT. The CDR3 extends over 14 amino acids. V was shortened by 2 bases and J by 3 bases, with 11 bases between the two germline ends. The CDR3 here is CASSETGSSYEQYF. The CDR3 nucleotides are TGTGCCAGCAGTGAAACTGGGTCGAGCTACGAGCAGTACTTC.

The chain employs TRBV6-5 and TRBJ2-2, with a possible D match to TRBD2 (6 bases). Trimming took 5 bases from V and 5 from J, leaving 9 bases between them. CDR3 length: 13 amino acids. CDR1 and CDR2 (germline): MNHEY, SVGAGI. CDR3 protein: CASSRAGTGELFF. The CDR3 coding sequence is TGTGCCAGCAGTCGCGCGGGGACCGGGGAGCTGTTTTTT.

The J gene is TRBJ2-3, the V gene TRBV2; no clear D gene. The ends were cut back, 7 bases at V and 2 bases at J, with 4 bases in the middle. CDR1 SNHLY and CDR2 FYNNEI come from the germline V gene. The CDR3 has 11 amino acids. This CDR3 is CASTYTDTQYF. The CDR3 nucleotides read TGTGCCAGCACCTACACAGATACGCAGTATTTT.

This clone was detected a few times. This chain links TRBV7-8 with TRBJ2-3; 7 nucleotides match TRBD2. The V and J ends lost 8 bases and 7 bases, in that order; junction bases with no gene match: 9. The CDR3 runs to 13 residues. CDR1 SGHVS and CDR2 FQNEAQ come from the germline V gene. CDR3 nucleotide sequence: TGTGCCAGCCTGCGGGAGTTCCGGAATACGCAGTATTTT. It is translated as CASLREFRNTQYF.

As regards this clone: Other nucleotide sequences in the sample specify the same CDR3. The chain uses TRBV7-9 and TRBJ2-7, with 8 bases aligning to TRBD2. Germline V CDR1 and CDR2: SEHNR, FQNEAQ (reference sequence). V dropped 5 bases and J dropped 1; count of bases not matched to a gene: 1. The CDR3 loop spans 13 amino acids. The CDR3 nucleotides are TGTGCCAGCAGCCCGGGGGGGTCCTACGAGCAGTACTTC. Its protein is CASSPGGSYEQYF.

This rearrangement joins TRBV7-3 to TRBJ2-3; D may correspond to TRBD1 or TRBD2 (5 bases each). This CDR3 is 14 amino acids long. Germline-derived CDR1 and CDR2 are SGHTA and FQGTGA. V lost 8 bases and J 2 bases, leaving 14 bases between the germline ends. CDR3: CASARGIHTDTQYF. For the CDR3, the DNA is TGTGCCAGCGCTCGGGGCATTCACACAGATACGCAGTATTTT.

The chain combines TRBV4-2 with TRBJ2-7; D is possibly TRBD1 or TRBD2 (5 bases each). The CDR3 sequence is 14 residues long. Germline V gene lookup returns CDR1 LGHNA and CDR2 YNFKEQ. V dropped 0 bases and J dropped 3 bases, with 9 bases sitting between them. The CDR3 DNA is TGTGCCAGCAGCCAAGAACTTGGGGGCTACGAGCAGTACTTC. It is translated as CASSQELGGYEQYF.

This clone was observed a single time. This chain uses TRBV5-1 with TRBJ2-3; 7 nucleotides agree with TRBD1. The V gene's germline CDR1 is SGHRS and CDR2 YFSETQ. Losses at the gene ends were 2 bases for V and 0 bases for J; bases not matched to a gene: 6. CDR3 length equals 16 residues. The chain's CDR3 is CASSFGSGGSTDTQYF. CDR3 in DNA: TGCGCCAGCAGCTTCGGGTCAGGGGGTAGCACAGATACGCAGTATTTT.

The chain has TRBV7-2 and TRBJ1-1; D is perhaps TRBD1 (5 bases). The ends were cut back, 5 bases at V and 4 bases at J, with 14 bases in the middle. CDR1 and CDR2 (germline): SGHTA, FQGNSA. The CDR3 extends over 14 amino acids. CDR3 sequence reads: CASSIRDRGTEAFF. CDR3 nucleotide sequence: TGTGCCAGCAGCATCCGGGACCGAGGCACTGAAGCTTTCTTT.

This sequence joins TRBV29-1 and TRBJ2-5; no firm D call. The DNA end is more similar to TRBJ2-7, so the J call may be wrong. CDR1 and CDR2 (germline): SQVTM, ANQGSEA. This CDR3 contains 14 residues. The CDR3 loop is CSVVMTRSSYEQYF. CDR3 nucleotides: TGCAGCGTTGTAATGACACGAAGCTCCTACGAGCAGTACTTC.

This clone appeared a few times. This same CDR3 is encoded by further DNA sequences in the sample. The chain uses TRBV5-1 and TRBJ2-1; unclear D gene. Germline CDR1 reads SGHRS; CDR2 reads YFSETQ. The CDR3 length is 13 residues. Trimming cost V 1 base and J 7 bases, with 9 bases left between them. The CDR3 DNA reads TGCGCCAGCAGCTTGCTGGAAGGGAATGAGCAGTTCTTC. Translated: CASSLLEGNEQFF. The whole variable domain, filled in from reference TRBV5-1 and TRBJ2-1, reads KAGVTQTPRYLIKTRGQQVTLSCSPISGHRSVSWYQQTPGQGLQFLFEYFSETQRNKGNFPGRFSGRQFSNSRSEMNVSTLELGDSALYLCASSLLEGNEQFFGPGTRLTVL.

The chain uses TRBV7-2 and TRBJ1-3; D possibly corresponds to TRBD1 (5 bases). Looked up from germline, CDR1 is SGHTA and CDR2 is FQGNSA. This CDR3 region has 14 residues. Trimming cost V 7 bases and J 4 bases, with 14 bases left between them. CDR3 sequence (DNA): TGTGCCAGCACCTTGAGAGGGGTCGGAAACACCATATATTTT. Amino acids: CASTLRGVGNTIYF.

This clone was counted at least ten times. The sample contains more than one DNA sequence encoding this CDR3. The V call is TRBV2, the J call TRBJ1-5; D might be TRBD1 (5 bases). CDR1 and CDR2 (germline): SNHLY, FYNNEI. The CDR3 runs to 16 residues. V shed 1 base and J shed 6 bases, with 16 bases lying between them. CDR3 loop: CASSEGSLGEGQPQHF. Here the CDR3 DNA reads TGTGCCAGCAGTGAAGGGAGTTTGGGGGAGGGTCAGCCCCAGCATTTT.